This entry concerns a single T cell receptor (beta chain). Its antigen is not identified. CD45RO-negative, CCR7-selected cells formed the naive CD8 fraction, which excluded terminally differentiated effector memory CD45RA+ cells. Donors comprised only Caucasian adults living in Nashville, Tennessee. For each subset, genomic DNA was distributed in equal portions over several immunoSEQ plates. The table came from immunoSEQ multiplex PCR; TCRdb's copy has only in-frame clones and leaves some out. The sample carries under 2,000,000 clones, about 95% recorded once. The sample belongs to a study of shared clonotypes between healthy human individuals. Whole-study results and caveats: Among the subsets, naive ones generally showed larger estimated richness than memory ones.

The sequenced sample consisted of naive CD8+ T cells sorted from blood. This TCR was recovered from a man between 18 and 29 years old in good health.

In DNA form, the CDR3 reads TGTGCCAGCAGTGAACTCACTACGAACACCGGGGAGCTGTTTTTT. This translates into CASSELTTNTGELFF. The chain carries TRBV6-1 and TRBJ2-2; D unresolved. The V end lost 2 bases, the J end lost 0 bases, and 7 bases lay between the germline ends. The CDR3 has 15 residues. Per the germline V gene, CDR1 is MNHNS and CDR2 is SASEGT.